Listed below are T cell receptor beta chains from one sample, sequenced in a study of shared clonotypes between healthy human individuals. Libraries were prepared by immunoSEQ multiplex PCR; TCRdb keeps only in-frame clonotypes and omits some of them. This table holds millions of clones, about 95% found once. The sample comprised naive CD8+ T cells sorted from blood. The receptor set was obtained from a man aged 18 to 30 in good health. Both conserved end residues are part of each CDR3. Each record gives: V gene, J gene, CDR3 protein.

v_call: TRBV27; j_call: TRBJ1-5; cdr3_aa: CASSPLGLNQPQHF
v_call: TRBV19; j_call: TRBJ2-7; cdr3_aa: CASSPRQGGSYEQYF
v_call: TRBV5-4; j_call: TRBJ2-7; cdr3_aa: CASRPTPSGSSIEQYF
v_call: TRBV7-9; j_call: TRBJ2-2; cdr3_aa: CASSRASTGELFF
v_call: TRBV4-2; j_call: TRBJ2-7; cdr3_aa: CASSPSGTVPYEQYF
v_call: TRBV10-3; j_call: TRBJ2-3; cdr3_aa: CAIRQPGQSLTDTQYF
v_call: TRBV28; j_call: TRBJ1-4; cdr3_aa: CASESRREGEKLFF
v_call: TRBV27; j_call: TRBJ2-1; cdr3_aa: CASRWTGPYNEQFF
v_call: TRBV29-1; j_call: TRBJ2-7; cdr3_aa: CSVWGSNGPYEQYF
v_call: TRBV6-5; j_call: TRBJ2-3; cdr3_aa: CASRPGASTDTQYF
v_call: TRBV13; j_call: TRBJ2-5; cdr3_aa: CASSFRPQVFQETQYF
v_call: TRBV21-1; j_call: TRBJ1-4; cdr3_aa: CASSKAYPNLRREKLFF
v_call: TRBV19; j_call: TRBJ1-5; cdr3_aa: CASSIGLRGQQPQHF
v_call: TRBV6-1; j_call: TRBJ1-2; cdr3_aa: CASRQGDLYGYTF
v_call: TRBV13; j_call: TRBJ2-6; cdr3_aa: CASSSTFGDTVWDSSGANVLTF
v_call: TRBV21-1; j_call: TRBJ1-1; cdr3_aa: CASRKVVGSTTNTEAFF
v_call: TRBV11-2; j_call: TRBJ2-7; cdr3_aa: CASSLEASGSSYEQYF
v_call: TRBV27; j_call: TRBJ2-3; cdr3_aa: CASSLGPLAGGVIDTQYF
v_call: TRBV5-6; j_call: TRBJ1-6; cdr3_aa: CASSLWPGQGSSPLHF
v_call: TRBV10-2; j_call: TRBJ1-4; cdr3_aa: CASSEYGQDYEKLFF
v_call: TRBV2; j_call: TRBJ1-1; cdr3_aa: CASSGQNRPTEAFF
v_call: TRBV6-6; j_call: TRBJ1-4; cdr3_aa: CASSPSTGTYNEKLFF
v_call: TRBV18; j_call: TRBJ2-7; cdr3_aa: CASSLSDSYEQYF
v_call: TRBV7-6; j_call: TRBJ1-3; cdr3_aa: CASSSGQGDTIYF
v_call: TRBV30; j_call: TRBJ1-4; cdr3_aa: CACESATNEKLFF
v_call: TRBV7-2; j_call: TRBJ2-1; cdr3_aa: CASSATSGSDNNEQFF
v_call: TRBV28; j_call: TRBJ2-7; cdr3_aa: CASSFDRGLGEQYF
v_call: TRBV9; j_call: TRBJ1-2; cdr3_aa: CASSSEVSNNYGYTF
v_call: TRBV7-9; j_call: TRBJ1-4; cdr3_aa: CASSLGEGEKLFF